A selection of T cell receptor beta chains follows, all from one sample in a study of OX40 agonist ivuxolimab in advanced cancers. The assay was immunoSEQ multiplex PCR, and TCRdb's table has in-frame clones only and misses some. The table records 90,000 to 120,000 clones, approximately 90% of them present only once. Here the sequenced sample was CD4+ or CD8+ T cells sorted from blood, taken in a trial of the OX40 agonist ivuxolimab. Receptors originate from an adult with an advanced solid tumor such as melanoma, head and neck, liver or kidney cancer. Each CDR3 is given with its conserved first and last residue. Fields, in order: J gene, clone size, V gene, D gene, CDR3 DNA, CDR3 protein. A D gene is named only where the DNA matches it firmly. Some rows have no size entry. The others give once, few or many, or a class for an expanded clone.

J: TRBJ1-5; size: -; V: TRBV5-4; D: -; DNA: TGTGCCAGCCGAAGGGGACCGAATCAGCCCCAGCATTTT; CDR3: CASRRGPNQPQHF
J: TRBJ2-7; size: -; V: TRBV10-2; D: -; DNA: TGCGCCAGCACCAGGGACGGCCCTGTGGGCTACGAGCAGTACTTC; CDR3: CASTRDGPVGYEQYF
J: TRBJ1-1; size: once; V: TRBV7-8; D: -; DNA: TGTGCCAGCAGCTATTACGGGGACTCAGAAGCTTTCTTT; CDR3: CASSYYGDSEAFF
J: TRBJ2-7; size: -; V: TRBV4-2; D: TRBD2; DNA: TGTGCCAGCAGCCAAGAGGGGACTAGTCGGCGCGAGCAGTACTTC; CDR3: CASSQEGTSRREQYF
J: TRBJ2-5; size: -; V: TRBV5-4; D: TRBD2; DNA: TGTGCCAGCAGCTTGGCCCGCGGACTAGCGGGAGTTTTAGAGACCCAGTACTTC; CDR3: CASSLARGLAGVLETQYF
J: TRBJ2-7; size: -; V: TRBV5-1; D: TRBD2; DNA: TGCGCCAGCAGCCAGACTAGCGGGAGGGGCGAGCAGTACTTC; CDR3: CASSQTSGRGEQYF
J: TRBJ2-5; size: once; V: TRBV9; D: TRBD1; DNA: TGTGCCAGCAGCGTTATAGCGGGACAGGGGGAAGAGACCCAGTACTTC; CDR3: CASSVIAGQGEETQYF
J: TRBJ1-2; size: -; V: TRBV6-6; D: -; DNA: TGTGCCAGCAGTTACGCGGCAGGAGCAAGCTATGGCTACACCTTC; CDR3: CASSYAAGASYGYTF
J: TRBJ1-2; size: -; V: TRBV19; D: -; DNA: TGTGCCACACACAAGGCGGGCGGCTCTAACTATGGCTACACCTTC; CDR3: CATHKAGGSNYGYTF
J: TRBJ2-7; size: -; V: TRBV18; D: TRBD1; DNA: TGTGCCAGCTCACCAACTTCCCAGGGGGCCCACGAGCAGTACTTC; CDR3: CASSPTSQGAHEQYF
J: TRBJ1-1; size: -; V: TRBV19; D: -; DNA: TGTGCCAGTGGGAGTAAGGATTTTATGAACACTGAAGCTTTCTTT; CDR3: CASGSKDFMNTEAFF
J: TRBJ1-1; size: -; V: TRBV5-4; D: -; DNA: TGTGCCGGCGCGGGGGTGGGGCCGGCGAACACTGAAGCTTTCTTT; CDR3: CAGAGVGPANTEAFF
J: TRBJ1-2; size: -; V: TRBV27; D: TRBD1; DNA: TGTGCCAGCAGTTTATATCGGGACAGGACTCCTTCTAACTATGGCTACACCTTC; CDR3: CASSLYRDRTPSNYGYTF
J: TRBJ1-1; size: -; V: TRBV2; D: TRBD1; DNA: TGTGCCATTGGGGGACAGATGAACACTGAAGCTTTCTTT; CDR3: CAIGGQMNTEAFF
J: TRBJ2-5; size: once; V: TRBV6-5; D: TRBD2; DNA: TGTGCCAGCAGTTCGGGCAGTAGCGGGGCCCAAGAGACCCAGTACTTC; CDR3: CASSSGSSGAQETQYF
J: TRBJ1-1; size: -; V: TRBV30; D: -; DNA: TGTGCCTGGGGGGGGCCATCCCGCACTGAAGCTTTCTTT; CDR3: CAWGGPSRTEAFF
J: TRBJ1-3; size: -; V: TRBV5-1; D: -; DNA: TGCGCCAGCAGCCGGGATTTGGACTCTGGAAACACCATATATTTT; CDR3: CASSRDLDSGNTIYF
J: TRBJ2-7; size: once; V: TRBV9; D: TRBD2; DNA: TGTGCCAGCAGCGTAGGACCGGGGGGGACTACCTACGAGCAGTACTTC; CDR3: CASSVGPGGTTYEQYF
J: TRBJ1-4; size: -; V: TRBV7-8; D: -; DNA: TGTGCCAGCAGCTTAGCGGGGGGCACTAATGAAAAACTGTTTTTT; CDR3: CASSLAGGTNEKLFF
J: TRBJ1-5; size: -; V: TRBV6-1; D: TRBD1; DNA: TGTGCCAGCCGGGAAGGGGGCCTTCAGCCCCAGCATTTT; CDR3: CASREGGLQPQHF
J: TRBJ1-2; size: -; V: TRBV7-2; D: TRBD1; DNA: TGTGCCAGCAGCTTAGGGTCGACAGGGGAGGGCTACACCTTC; CDR3: CASSLGSTGEGYTF
J: TRBJ2-5; size: -; V: TRBV7-9; D: TRBD2; DNA: TGTGCCAGCAGCGCACCCGGGACTAGCGGGAGGGAGACCCAGTACTTC; CDR3: CASSAPGTSGRETQYF
J: TRBJ2-2; size: few; V: TRBV7-3; D: -; DNA: TGTGCCAGCAGCTTACAAGGACTGACTAACACCGGGGAGCTGTTTTTT; CDR3: CASSLQGLTNTGELFF
J: TRBJ2-2; size: -; V: TRBV7-3; D: -; DNA: TGTGCCAGCAGCTTAGTGGGGACTGCCATAAATGAGGAGCTGTTTTTT; CDR3: CASSLVGTAINEELFF
J: TRBJ1-1; size: -; V: TRBV6-5; D: TRBD1; DNA: TGTGCCAGCAGACTGCAGGGGGCGACAGGCACTGAAGCTTTCTTT; CDR3: CASRLQGATGTEAFF
J: TRBJ1-2; size: -; V: TRBV5-1; D: -; DNA: TGCGCCAGCAGCTTGGACGGTAACTATGGCTACACCTTC; CDR3: CASSLDGNYGYTF
J: TRBJ2-1; size: -; V: TRBV6-4; D: TRBD2; DNA: TGTGCCAGCAGCAAGACTAGCGGGACCTACAATGAGCAGTTCTTC; CDR3: CASSKTSGTYNEQFF
J: TRBJ1-1; size: -; V: TRBV28; D: TRBD1; DNA: TGTGCCAGCAGTTTCGGGGGGGGACAGCAAAACACTGAAGCTTTCTTT; CDR3: CASSFGGGQQNTEAFF
J: TRBJ2-7; size: -; V: TRBV19; D: TRBD1; DNA: TGTGCCAGTAGTATAAGTTCGTGGACAGGAACCTACGAGCAGTACTTC; CDR3: CASSISSWTGTYEQYF
J: TRBJ1-2; size: -; V: TRBV6-1; D: -; DNA: TGTGCCAGCAGTGAACAGGGATCTAACTATGGCTACACCTTC; CDR3: CASSEQGSNYGYTF
J: TRBJ2-1; size: -; V: TRBV11-2; D: -; DNA: TGTGCCAGCAGTGTAGCGAATGAGCAGTTCTTC; CDR3: CASSVANEQFF
J: TRBJ1-6; size: -; V: TRBV2; D: -; DNA: TGTGCCAGCCGGGACCGTGCAAGTTCACCCCTCCACTTT; CDR3: CASRDRASSPLHF
J: TRBJ1-2; size: -; V: TRBV5-1; D: -; DNA: TGCGCCAGCAGCTTGGGCAGGGGTGACGATGGCTACACCTTC; CDR3: CASSLGRGDDGYTF
J: TRBJ2-1; size: -; V: TRBV28; D: TRBD2; DNA: TGTGCCAGCACTAGCGGGCCTTCCTACAATGAGCAGTTCTTC; CDR3: CASTSGPSYNEQFF
J: TRBJ1-2; size: once; V: TRBV30; D: -; DNA: TGTGCCTGGAGTGTACGCCTCTATGGCTACACCTTC; CDR3: CAWSVRLYGYTF
J: TRBJ2-1; size: -; V: TRBV6-5; D: TRBD2; DNA: TGTGCCAGCAGAAACCCCGGACTAGCGGGTAATGAGCAGTTCTTC; CDR3: CASRNPGLAGNEQFF
J: TRBJ2-2; size: -; V: TRBV2; D: -; DNA: TGTGCCAGCAGGGTGACAGTTAACACCGGGGAGCTGTTTTTT; CDR3: CASRVTVNTGELFF
J: TRBJ1-1; size: -; V: TRBV6-5; D: -; DNA: TGTGCCAGCAGTTACTCGGGCAGCCTGAACACTGAAGCTTTCTTT; CDR3: CASSYSGSLNTEAFF
J: TRBJ1-5; size: once; V: TRBV7-9; D: TRBD1; DNA: TGTGCCAGCAGTCCACAGGGGACGAATCAGCCCCAGCATTTT; CDR3: CASSPQGTNQPQHF
J: TRBJ2-7; size: -; V: TRBV19; D: TRBD1; DNA: TGTGCCAGTAAGAGACAGGGGGCCTACGAGCAGTACTTC; CDR3: CASKRQGAYEQYF
J: TRBJ1-1; size: -; V: TRBV30; D: -; DNA: TGTGCCTGGAGTCCCCGGACTGAAGCTTTCTTT; CDR3: CAWSPRTEAFF
J: TRBJ2-7; size: -; V: TRBV7-9; D: TRBD1; DNA: TGTGCCAGCAGGGACGGGACAGGGCGGGCCTACGAGCAGTACTTC; CDR3: CASRDGTGRAYEQYF
J: TRBJ1-2; size: -; V: TRBV27; D: -; DNA: TGTGCCAGCAGTTTATCGATAGGGGGGAACTATGGCTACACCTTC; CDR3: CASSLSIGGNYGYTF
J: TRBJ1-2; size: -; V: TRBV7-9; D: TRBD1; DNA: TGTGCCAGCAGCTTTACAGGGGGCGCTTCAAATGGCTACACCTTC; CDR3: CASSFTGGASNGYTF
J: TRBJ2-2; size: -; V: TRBV19; D: -; DNA: TGTGCCAGTAGCTTATCCCACCCCGGGGAGCTGTTTTTT; CDR3: CASSLSHPGELFF
J: TRBJ1-3; size: -; V: TRBV18; D: -; DNA: TGTGCCAGCTCACCACAGAGCTCTGGAAACACCATATATTTT; CDR3: CASSPQSSGNTIYF
J: TRBJ2-7; size: -; V: TRBV10-3; D: -; DNA: TGTGCCATCAGTTTACGGGAGAGCGCCGAGCAGTACTTC; CDR3: CAISLRESAEQYF
J: TRBJ2-2; size: -; V: TRBV7-6; D: -; DNA: TGTGCCAGCAGCTTAACCATCAACACCGGGGAGCTGTTTTTT; CDR3: CASSLTINTGELFF
J: TRBJ1-1; size: -; V: TRBV7-2; D: -; DNA: TGTGCCAGCAGCTTACGGGTCCCTGAAGCTTTCTTT; CDR3: CASSLRVPEAFF
J: TRBJ1-2; size: -; V: TRBV19; D: -; DNA: TGTGCCAGTAGTATCACAGACGCCAGCCGAAGATACACCTTC; CDR3: CASSITDASRRYTF
J: TRBJ1-2; size: -; V: TRBV5-4; D: -; DNA: TGTGCCAGCAGCTTGGGGGGAGAGAGGGGCTACACCTTC; CDR3: CASSLGGERGYTF
J: TRBJ2-2; size: once; V: TRBV4-2; D: -; DNA: TGTGCCAGCATGCAGGGGAACACCGGGGAGCTGTTTTTT; CDR3: CASMQGNTGELFF
J: TRBJ2-1; size: -; V: TRBV11-3; D: -; DNA: TGTGCCAGCAGCATGTGGGGGCGGCAAGAGCAGTTCTTC; CDR3: CASSMWGRQEQFF
J: TRBJ1-5; size: few; V: TRBV4-1; D: TRBD1; DNA: TGCGCCAGCAGCCTCACAGGGGTCAATCAGCCCCAGCATTTT; CDR3: CASSLTGVNQPQHF
J: TRBJ2-5; size: -; V: TRBV5-4; D: TRBD1; DNA: TGTGCCAGCAGCTTGGCCCTAAAAGGGGGCTTGGAGACCCAGTACTTC; CDR3: CASSLALKGGLETQYF